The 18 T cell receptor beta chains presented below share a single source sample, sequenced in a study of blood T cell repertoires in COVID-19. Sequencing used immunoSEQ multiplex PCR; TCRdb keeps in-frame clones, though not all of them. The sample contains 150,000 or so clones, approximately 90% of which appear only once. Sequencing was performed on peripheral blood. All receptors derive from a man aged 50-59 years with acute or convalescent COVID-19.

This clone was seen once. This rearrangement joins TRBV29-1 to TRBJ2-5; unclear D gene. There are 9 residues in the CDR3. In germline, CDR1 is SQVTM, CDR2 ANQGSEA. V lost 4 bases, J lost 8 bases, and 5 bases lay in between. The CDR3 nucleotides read TGCAGCGTTGGGGCTACCCAGTACTTC. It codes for CSVGATQYF.

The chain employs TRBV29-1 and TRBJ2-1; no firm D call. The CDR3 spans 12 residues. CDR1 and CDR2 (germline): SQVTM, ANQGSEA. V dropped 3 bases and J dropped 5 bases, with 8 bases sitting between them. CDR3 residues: CSVESNHNEQFF. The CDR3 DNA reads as TGCAGCGTTGAGTCCAATCACAATGAGCAGTTCTTC.

The CDR3 protein is CASSQDLRGSYEQYF. The CDR3 DNA sequence: TGTGCCAGCAGCCAAGACCTCCGGGGTTCCTACGAGCAGTACTTC. This chain connects TRBV3-1 (or the pseudogene TRBV3-2) to TRBJ2-7; a possible D gene is TRBD2 (5 bases). Germline V gene data show CDR1 as LGHDT and CDR2 as YNNKEL (reference sequence). This CDR3 contains 15 residues. V was cut by 0 bases and J by 1 base, with 10 bases left in between.

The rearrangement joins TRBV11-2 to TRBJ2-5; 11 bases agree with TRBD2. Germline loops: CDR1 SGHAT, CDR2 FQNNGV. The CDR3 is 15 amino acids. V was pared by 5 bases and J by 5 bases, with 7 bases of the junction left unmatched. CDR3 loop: CASSVSSGGWETQYF. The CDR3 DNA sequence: TGTGCCAGCAGCGTATCTAGCGGGGGGTGGGAGACCCAGTACTTC.

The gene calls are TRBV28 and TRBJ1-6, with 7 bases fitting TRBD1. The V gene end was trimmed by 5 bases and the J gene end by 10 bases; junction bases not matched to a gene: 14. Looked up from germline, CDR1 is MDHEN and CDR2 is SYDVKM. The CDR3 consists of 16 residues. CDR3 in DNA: TGTGCCAGCAGTCTTTCCTCACAGGGGCTTTGGTCACCCCTCCACTTT. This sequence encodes CASSLSSQGLWSPLHF.

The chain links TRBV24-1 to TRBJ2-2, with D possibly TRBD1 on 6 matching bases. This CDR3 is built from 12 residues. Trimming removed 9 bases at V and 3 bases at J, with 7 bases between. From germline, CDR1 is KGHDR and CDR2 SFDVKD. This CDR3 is CATGQYTGELFF. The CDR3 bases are TGTGCCACCGGACAGTACACCGGGGAGCTGTTTTTT.

As DNA, the CDR3 is TGTGCCATCAGTGATCTAGGGGGCCCGGTTCACCCGAATAATGAAAAACTGTTTTTT. Residues: CAISDLGGPVHPNNEKLFF. This chain links TRBV10-3 with TRBJ1-4; 7 bases align to TRBD1. Germline assignment: CDR1 ENHRY and CDR2 SYGVKD. This CDR3 comprises 19 residues. The junction had 17 bases not matched to a gene; V was cut back by 3 bases and J by 4 bases.

CDR3 in amino acids: CASSIGGYDSPLHF. The CDR3 nucleotides are TGTGCCAGTAGTATTGGAGGGTACGATTCACCCCTCCACTTT. The V and J genes are TRBV19 and TRBJ1-6; the D is unclear. Germline-derived CDR1 and CDR2 are LNHDA and SQIVND (reference sequence). The CDR3 consists of 14 residues. The germline V and J ends were trimmed by 3 bases and 8 bases, with 11 bases remaining between them.

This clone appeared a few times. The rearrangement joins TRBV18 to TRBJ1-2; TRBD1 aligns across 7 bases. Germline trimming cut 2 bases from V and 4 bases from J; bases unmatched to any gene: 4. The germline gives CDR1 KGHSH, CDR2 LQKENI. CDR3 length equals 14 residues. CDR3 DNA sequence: TGTGCCAGCTCACCATGGACAGGTGTCTATGGCTACACCTTC. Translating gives CASSPWTGVYGYTF. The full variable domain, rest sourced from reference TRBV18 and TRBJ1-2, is NAGVMQNPRHLVRRRGQEARLRCSPMKGHSHVYWYRQLPEEGLKFMVYLQKENIIDESGMPKERFSAEFPKEGPSILRIQQVVRGDSAAYFCASSPWTGVYGYTFGSGTRLTVV.

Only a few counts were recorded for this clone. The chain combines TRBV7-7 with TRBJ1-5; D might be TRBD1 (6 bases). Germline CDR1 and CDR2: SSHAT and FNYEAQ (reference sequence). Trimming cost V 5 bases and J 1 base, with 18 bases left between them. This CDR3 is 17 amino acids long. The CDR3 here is CASSPHRALRSNQPQHF. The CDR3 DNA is TGTGCCAGCAGCCCCCACAGGGCCCTAAGGAGCAATCAGCCCCAGCATTTT.

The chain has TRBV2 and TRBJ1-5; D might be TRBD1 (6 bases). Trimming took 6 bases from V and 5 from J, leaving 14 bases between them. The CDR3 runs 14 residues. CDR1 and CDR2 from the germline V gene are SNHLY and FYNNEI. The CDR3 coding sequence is TGTGCCAGCAGGGGGGGGCAGGGACATCAGCCCCAGCATTTT. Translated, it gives CASRGGQGHQPQHF. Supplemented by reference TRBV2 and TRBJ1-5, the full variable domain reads EPEVTQTPSHQVTQMGQEVILRCVPISNHLYFYWYRQILGQKVEFLVSFYNNEISEKSEIFDDQFSVERPDGSNFTLKIRSTKLEDSAMYFCASRGGQGHQPQHFGDGTRLSIL.

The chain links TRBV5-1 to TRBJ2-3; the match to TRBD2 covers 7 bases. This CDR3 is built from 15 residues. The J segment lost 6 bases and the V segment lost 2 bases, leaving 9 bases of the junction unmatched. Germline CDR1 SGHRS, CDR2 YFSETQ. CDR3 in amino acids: CASSFISSGADTQYF. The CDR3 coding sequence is TGCGCCAGCAGCTTCATTAGCAGCGGGGCTGATACGCAGTATTTT.

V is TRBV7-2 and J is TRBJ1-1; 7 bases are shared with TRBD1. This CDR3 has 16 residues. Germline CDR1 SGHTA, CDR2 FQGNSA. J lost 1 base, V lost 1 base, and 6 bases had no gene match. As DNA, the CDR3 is TGTGCCAGCAGCTTAGGAGGTACAGGGGCGAACACTGAAGCTTTCTTT. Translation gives CASSLGGTGANTEAFF.

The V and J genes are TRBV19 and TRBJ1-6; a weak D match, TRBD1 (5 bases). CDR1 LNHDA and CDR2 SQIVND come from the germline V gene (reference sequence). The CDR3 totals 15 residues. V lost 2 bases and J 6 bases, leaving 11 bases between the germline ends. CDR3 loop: CASSIQRQRNSPLHF. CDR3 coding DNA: TGTGCCAGTAGTATACAGAGACAGCGTAATTCACCCCTCCACTTT. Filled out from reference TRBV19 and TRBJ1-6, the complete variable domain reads DGGITQSPKYLFRKEGQNVTLSCEQNLNHDAMYWYRQDPGQGLRLIYYSQIVNDFQKGDIAEGYSVSREKKESFPLTVTSAQKNPTAFYLCASSIQRQRNSPLHFGNGTRLTVT.

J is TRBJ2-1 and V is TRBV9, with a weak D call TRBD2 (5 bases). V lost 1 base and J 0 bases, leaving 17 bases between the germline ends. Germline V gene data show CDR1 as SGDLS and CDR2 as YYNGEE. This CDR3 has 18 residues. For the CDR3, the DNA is TGTGCCAGCAGCGTATTCGGCGGGCAGCAAAACTCCTACAATGAGCAGTTCTTC. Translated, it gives CASSVFGGQQNSYNEQFF.

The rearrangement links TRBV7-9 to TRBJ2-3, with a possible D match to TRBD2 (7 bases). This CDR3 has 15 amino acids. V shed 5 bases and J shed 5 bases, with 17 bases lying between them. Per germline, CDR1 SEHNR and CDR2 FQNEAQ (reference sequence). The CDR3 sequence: CASSRWGGEVDTQYF. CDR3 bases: TGTGCCAGCAGCCGCTGGGGGGGCGAGGTAGATACGCAGTATTTT.

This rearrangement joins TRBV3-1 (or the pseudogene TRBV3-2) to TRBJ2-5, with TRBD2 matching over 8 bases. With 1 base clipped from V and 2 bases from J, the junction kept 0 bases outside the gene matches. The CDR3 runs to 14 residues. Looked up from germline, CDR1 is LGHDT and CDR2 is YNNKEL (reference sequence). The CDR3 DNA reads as TGTGCCAGCAGCCAAGCGGGGGGGCAAGAGACCCAGTACTTC. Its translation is CASSQAGGQETQYF.

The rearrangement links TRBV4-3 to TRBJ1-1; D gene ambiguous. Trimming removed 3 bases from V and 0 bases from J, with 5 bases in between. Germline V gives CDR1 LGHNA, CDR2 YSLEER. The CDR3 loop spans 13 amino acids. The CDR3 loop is CASSQDLNTEAFF. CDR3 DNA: TGCGCCAGCAGCCAGGACTTGAACACTGAAGCTTTCTTT.